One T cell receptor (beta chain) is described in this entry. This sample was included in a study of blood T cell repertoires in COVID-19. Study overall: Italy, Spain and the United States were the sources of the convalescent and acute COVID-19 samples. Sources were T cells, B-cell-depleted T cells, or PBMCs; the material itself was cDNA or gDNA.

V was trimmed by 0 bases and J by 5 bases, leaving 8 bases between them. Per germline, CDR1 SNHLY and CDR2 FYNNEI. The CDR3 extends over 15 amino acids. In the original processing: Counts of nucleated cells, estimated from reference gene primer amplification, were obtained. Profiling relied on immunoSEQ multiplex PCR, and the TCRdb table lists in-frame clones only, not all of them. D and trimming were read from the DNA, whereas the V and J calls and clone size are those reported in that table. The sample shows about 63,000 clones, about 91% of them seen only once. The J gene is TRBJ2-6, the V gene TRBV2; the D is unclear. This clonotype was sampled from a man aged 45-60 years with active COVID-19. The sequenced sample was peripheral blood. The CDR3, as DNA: TGTGCCAGCAGTGAAGCCAGGTCTAGGGCCAACGTCCTGACTTTC. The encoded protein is CASSEARSRANVLTF.